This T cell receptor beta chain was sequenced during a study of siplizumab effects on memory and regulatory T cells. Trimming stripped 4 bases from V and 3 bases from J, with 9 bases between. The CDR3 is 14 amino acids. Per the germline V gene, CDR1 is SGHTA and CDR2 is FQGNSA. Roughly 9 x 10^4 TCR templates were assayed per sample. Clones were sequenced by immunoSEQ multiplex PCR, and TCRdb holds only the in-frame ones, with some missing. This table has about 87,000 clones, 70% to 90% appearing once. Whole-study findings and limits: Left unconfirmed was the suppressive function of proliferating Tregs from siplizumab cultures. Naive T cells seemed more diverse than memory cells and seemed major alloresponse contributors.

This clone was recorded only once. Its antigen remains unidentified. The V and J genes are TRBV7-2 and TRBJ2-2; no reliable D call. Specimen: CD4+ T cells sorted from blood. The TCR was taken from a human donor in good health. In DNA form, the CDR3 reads TGTGCCAGCAGCTCCCGCGACTACACCGGGGAGCTGTTTTTT. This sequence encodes CASSSRDYTGELFF. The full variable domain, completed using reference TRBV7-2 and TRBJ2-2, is GAGVSQSPSNKVTEKGKDVELRCDPISGHTALYWYRQSLGQGLEFLIYFQGNSAPDKSGLPSDRFSAERTGGSVSTLTIQRTQQEDSAVYLCASSSRDYTGELFFGEGSRLTVL.